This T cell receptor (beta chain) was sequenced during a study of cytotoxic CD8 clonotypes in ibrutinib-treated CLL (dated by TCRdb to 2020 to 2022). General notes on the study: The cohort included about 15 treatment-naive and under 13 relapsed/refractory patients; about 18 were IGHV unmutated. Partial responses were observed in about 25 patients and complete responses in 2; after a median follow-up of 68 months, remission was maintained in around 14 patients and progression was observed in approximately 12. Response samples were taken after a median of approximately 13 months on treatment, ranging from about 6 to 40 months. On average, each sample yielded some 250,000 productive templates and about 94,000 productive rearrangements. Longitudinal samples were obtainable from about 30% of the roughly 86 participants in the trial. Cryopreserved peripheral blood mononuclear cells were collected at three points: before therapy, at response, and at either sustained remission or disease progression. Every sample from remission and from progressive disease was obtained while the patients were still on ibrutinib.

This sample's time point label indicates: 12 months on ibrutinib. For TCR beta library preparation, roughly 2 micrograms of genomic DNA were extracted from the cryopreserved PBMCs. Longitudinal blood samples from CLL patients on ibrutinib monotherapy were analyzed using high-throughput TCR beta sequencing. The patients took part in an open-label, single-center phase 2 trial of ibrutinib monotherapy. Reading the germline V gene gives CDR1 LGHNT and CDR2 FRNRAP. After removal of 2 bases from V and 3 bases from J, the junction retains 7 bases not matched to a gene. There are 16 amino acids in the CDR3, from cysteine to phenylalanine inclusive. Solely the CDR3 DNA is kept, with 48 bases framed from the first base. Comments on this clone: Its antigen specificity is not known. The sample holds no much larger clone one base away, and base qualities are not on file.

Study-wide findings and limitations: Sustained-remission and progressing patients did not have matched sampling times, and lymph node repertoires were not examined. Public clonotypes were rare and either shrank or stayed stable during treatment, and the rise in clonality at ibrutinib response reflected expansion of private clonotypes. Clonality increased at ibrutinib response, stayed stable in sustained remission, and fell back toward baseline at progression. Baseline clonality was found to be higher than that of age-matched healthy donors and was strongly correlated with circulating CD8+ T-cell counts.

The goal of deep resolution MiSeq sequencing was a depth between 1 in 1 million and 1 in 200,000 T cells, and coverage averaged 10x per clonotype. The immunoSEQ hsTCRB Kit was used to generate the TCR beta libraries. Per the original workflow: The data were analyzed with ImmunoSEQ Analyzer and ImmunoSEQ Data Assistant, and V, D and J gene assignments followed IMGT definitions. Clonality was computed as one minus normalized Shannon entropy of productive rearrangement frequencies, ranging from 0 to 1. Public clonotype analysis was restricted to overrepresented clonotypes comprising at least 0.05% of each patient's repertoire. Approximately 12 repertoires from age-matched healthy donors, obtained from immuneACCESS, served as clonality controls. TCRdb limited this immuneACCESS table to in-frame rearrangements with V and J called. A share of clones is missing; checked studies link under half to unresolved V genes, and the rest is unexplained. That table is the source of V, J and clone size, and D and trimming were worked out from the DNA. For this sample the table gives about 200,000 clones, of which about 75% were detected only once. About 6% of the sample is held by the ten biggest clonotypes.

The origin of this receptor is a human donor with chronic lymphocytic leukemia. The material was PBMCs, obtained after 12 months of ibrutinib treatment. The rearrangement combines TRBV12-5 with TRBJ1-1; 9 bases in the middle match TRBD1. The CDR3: CASGLPWDRVDTEAFF. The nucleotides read TGTGCTAGTGGTTTGCCTTGGGACAGGGTTGACACTGAAGCTTTCTTT.